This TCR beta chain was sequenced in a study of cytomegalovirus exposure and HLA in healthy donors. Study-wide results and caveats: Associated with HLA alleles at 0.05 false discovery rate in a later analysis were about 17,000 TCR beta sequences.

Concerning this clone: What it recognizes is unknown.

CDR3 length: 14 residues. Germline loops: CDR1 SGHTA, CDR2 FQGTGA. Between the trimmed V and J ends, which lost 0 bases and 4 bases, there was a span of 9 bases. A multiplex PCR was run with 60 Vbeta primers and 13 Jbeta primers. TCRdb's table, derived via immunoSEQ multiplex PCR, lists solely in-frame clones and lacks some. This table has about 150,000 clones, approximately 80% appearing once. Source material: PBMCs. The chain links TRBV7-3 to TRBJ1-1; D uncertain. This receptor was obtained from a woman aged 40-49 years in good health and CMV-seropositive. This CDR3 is CASSLTVRSTEAFF. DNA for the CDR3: TGTGCCAGCAGCTTAACGGTACGGTCCACTGAAGCTTTCTTT.